This T cell receptor beta chain was sequenced during a study of shared clonotypes between healthy human individuals. The germline V gene encodes CDR1 MDHEN and CDR2 SYDVKM. The CDR3 is made up of 12 amino acids. V shed 5 bases and J shed 6 bases, with 10 bases lying between them. Study donors comprised healthy, HIV-negative adults devoid of recent acute infection or vaccination. Unsorted samples used some 89 million PBMCs for genomic DNA. At the deep level, the assay was run. Ten immunoSEQ deep assay plates served to sequence unsorted PBMC DNA. TCRdb's table, derived via immunoSEQ multiplex PCR, lists solely in-frame clones and lacks some. The sample lists roughly 450,000 clones, 79% occurring once.

The gene calls are TRBV28 and TRBJ1-1; D remains unclear. Sequencing was done on a sample of PBMCs. This clonotype was sampled from a woman between 35 and 50 years old in good health. Some clones in this sample may be carry-over from other donors' samples. The CDR3 sequence: CASSPNWAEAFF. CDR3 bases: TGTGCCAGCAGTCCCAATTGGGCTGAAGCTTTCTTT.